This T cell receptor (beta chain) was sequenced during a study of shared clonotypes between healthy human individuals. Findings and limits, study-wide: In the sorted subsets, rarefaction showed sequencing was incomplete despite large depth. Clonotypes that were shared across a handful of donors made up around 5% of naive CD4 clonotypes.

About this clone: No antigen is known for it.

Each subset's genomic DNA was split evenly across several immunoSEQ plates. The table came from immunoSEQ multiplex PCR; TCRdb's copy has only in-frame clones and leaves some out. Of 230,000 or so clones listed, approximately 70% are singletons. This CDR3 is built from 13 residues. Germline values: CDR1 MNHNY, CDR2 SVGAGI (reference sequence). Trimming cost V 5 bases and J 4 bases, with 11 bases left between them. The origin of this receptor is a man aged 25-40 years in good health. The sample comprised memory CD4+ T cells sorted from blood. The subset is: CD45RA-negative fraction. This sequence joins TRBV6-6 and TRBJ1-1; the D gene is possibly TRBD1 (5 bases). CDR3 amino acids: CASSLIGGTEAFF. CDR3 DNA: TGTGCCAGCAGTCTCATCGGGGGCACTGAAGCTTTCTTT.